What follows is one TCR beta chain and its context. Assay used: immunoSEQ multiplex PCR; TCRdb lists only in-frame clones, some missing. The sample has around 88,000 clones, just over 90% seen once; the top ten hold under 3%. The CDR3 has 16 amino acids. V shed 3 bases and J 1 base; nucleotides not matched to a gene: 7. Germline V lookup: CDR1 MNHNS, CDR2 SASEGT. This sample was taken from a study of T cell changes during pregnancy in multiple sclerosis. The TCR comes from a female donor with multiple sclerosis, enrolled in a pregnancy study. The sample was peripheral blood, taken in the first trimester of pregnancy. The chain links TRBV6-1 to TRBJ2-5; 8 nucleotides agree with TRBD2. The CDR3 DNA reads TGTGCCAGCAGTGACAATAGCGGGGCAGGCCAAGAGACCCAGTACTTC. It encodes CASSDNSGAGQETQYF.